Presented here are 24 T cell receptor beta chains from one specimen sequenced in a study of T cells in localized non-small cell lung cancer. Sequenced by immunoSEQ multiplex PCR; TCRdb stores in-frame clones only, minus some. The sample yields roughly 20,000 clones, roughly 83% seen once. The specimen was peripheral blood, collected before any cancer treatment. These TCRs come from a man aged 35 to 69 with stage I lung adenocarcinoma.

The gene calls are TRBV2 and TRBJ1-2, with D maybe TRBD1 (6 bases). V dropped 6 bases and J dropped 2 bases, with 10 bases sitting between them. Germline-derived CDR1 and CDR2 are SNHLY and FYNNEI. This CDR3 region has 13 residues. The CDR3 DNA follows: TGTGCCAGCAGCCGGGACACAAACTATGGCTACACCTTC. It is translated as CASSRDTNYGYTF.

The genes are TRBV7-2 and TRBJ1-1, with TRBD1 as a possible D gene (5 bases). CDR1 SGHTA and CDR2 FQGNSA come from the germline V gene. This CDR3 comprises 15 residues. Trimming pared 5 bases from V and 7 bases from J, leaving 20 bases between. CDR3 DNA sequence: TGTGCCAGCAGCCTCTCGGGGCCTCAGGGCAGTGAAGCTTTCTTT. Its protein is CASSLSGPQGSEAFF.

The rearrangement uses TRBV7-3 and TRBJ2-1, with D perhaps matching TRBD1 or TRBD2 (5 bases each). V lost 1 base to trimming and J lost 4 bases, with 11 bases between them. Looked up from germline, CDR1 is SGHTA and CDR2 is FQGTGA. This CDR3 is built from 15 residues. As DNA, the CDR3 is TGTGCCAGCAGCTTAATAGGGGAGCCTTACAATGAGCAGTTCTTC. Translating it yields CASSLIGEPYNEQFF.

This clone was found once. The rearrangement joins TRBV6-1 to TRBJ1-5; TRBD1 agrees at 7 bases. The CDR3 covers 14 residues. The junction had 9 bases not matched to a gene; V was cut back by 7 bases and J by 6 bases. From germline, CDR1 is MNHNS and CDR2 SASEGT. The CDR3 bases are TGTGCCAGCAAATTGGGAGGGGGCGGTCAGCCCCAGCATTTT. Translating gives CASKLGGGGQPQHF.

The rearrangement uses TRBV4-3 and TRBJ2-7; TRBD2 agrees at 7 bases. The CDR3 runs to 15 residues. J lost 3 bases, V lost 0 bases, and 5 bases had no gene match. Germline V gene lookup returns CDR1 LGHNA and CDR2 YSLEER. The CDR3, as DNA: TGCGCCAGCAGCCAAGAACCGGGGAGGGACTACGAGCAGTACTTC. It codes for CASSQEPGRDYEQYF.

The chain carries TRBV5-1 and TRBJ1-2; 8 positions match TRBD1. Germline trimming cut 4 bases from V and 4 bases from J; bases unmatched to any gene: 3. The CDR3 consists of 13 residues. Germline V CDR1 and CDR2: SGHRS, YFSETQ. The DNA for the CDR3 is TGCGCCAGCAGCCAGGGGGCGGGCTATGGCTACACCTTC. Translated: CASSQGAGYGYTF.

This clone was detected once. The rearrangement links TRBV19 to TRBJ2-5; the match to TRBD2 covers 8 bases. The CDR3 has 15 amino acids. Germline CDR1 and CDR2: LNHDA and SQIVND (reference sequence). V lost 5 bases and J lost 4; bases outside the gene matches: 9. DNA of the CDR3: TGTGCCAGTAGTGCCCGGGGGGGGTATGGAGAGACCCAGTACTTC. Encoded protein: CASSARGGYGETQYF.

This clone has a single count. The chain combines TRBV27 with TRBJ2-1; TRBD2 matches 12 bases. Germline V gene sequence: CDR1 MNHEY, CDR2 SMNVEV (reference sequence). This CDR3 contains 19 residues. With V trimmed by 3 bases and J by 2 bases, 11 bases remained unmatched. The CDR3 sequence: CASSLVPPSGRAPYNEQFF. DNA of the CDR3: TGTGCCAGCAGTTTGGTGCCCCCTAGCGGGAGGGCCCCCTACAATGAGCAGTTCTTC.

The DNA for the CDR3 is TGTGCCAGCAGCCGCAACACAGGGGGCGCAGGAAACACCATATATTTT. This translates into CASSRNTGGAGNTIYF. This chain joins TRBV6-6 and TRBJ1-3; 9 bases are shared with TRBD1. J lost 4 bases, V lost 6 bases, and 10 bases had no gene match. CDR1 and CDR2 (germline): MNHNY, SVGAGI (reference sequence). The CDR3 is 16 residues long.

This chain links TRBV29-1 with TRBJ2-2; TRBD2 is a possible D gene (5 bases). Germline CDR1 is SQVTM and CDR2 is ANQGSEA. The V end was cut by 5 bases, the J end by 13 bases, with 17 bases between. The CDR3 loop spans 12 amino acids. CDR3 region: CSVWGQRGGLFF. CDR3 in DNA: TGCAGCGTTTGGGGTCAGAGAGGAGGGCTGTTTTTT.

The rearrangement uses TRBV30 and TRBJ1-2; D is unresolved. Germline CDR1 and CDR2: GTSNPN and SVGIG (reference sequence). V was shortened by 2 bases and J by 1 base, with 8 bases between the two germline ends. This CDR3 region has 13 residues. The CDR3 spells CAWSTQLNYGYTF. For the CDR3, the DNA is TGTGCCTGGAGTACCCAGCTTAACTATGGCTACACCTTC.

V is TRBV5-1 and J is TRBJ2-1; 9 positions match TRBD1. With 4 bases clipped from V and 0 bases from J, the junction kept 2 bases outside the gene matches. The germline gives CDR1 SGHRS, CDR2 YFSETQ. The CDR3 runs to 15 residues. CDR3 loop: CASSGQGSSYNEQFF. CDR3 bases: TGCGCCAGCAGCGGACAGGGGAGCTCCTACAATGAGCAGTTCTTC.

The chain links TRBV18 to TRBJ2-1, with D perhaps assigned TRBD1 or TRBD2 (6 bases each). V was pared by 2 bases and J by 5 bases, with 13 bases between. Per the germline V gene, CDR1 is KGHSH and CDR2 is LQKENI. The CDR3 spans 15 residues. CDR3 sequence (DNA): TGTGCCAGCTCACCAGGGGGGACACTTAACAATGAGCAGTTCTTC. This codes for CASSPGGTLNNEQFF.

To note about this clone: One junction end does not reproduce the germline sequence, and a read error may be involved. The rearrangement uses TRBV7-8 and TRBJ2-7; 7 bases align to TRBD2. The CDR3 runs 13 residues. From germline, CDR1 is SGHVS and CDR2 FQNEAQ. CDR3 in amino acids: CASSLGGENNRHF. The CDR3 nucleotides read TGTGCCAGCAGCTTGGGGGGGGAGAACAACAGGCACTTC.

V and J are TRBV28 and TRBJ1-1; D ambiguous. Trimming pared 6 bases from V and 1 base from J, leaving 9 bases between. Germline values: CDR1 MDHEN, CDR2 SYDVKM. This CDR3 has 13 amino acids. This CDR3 is CASRLTENTEAFF. The DNA of the CDR3 is TGTGCCAGCAGGTTGACGGAGAACACTGAAGCTTTCTTT. Full variable domain (rest looked up from reference TRBV28 and TRBJ1-1): DVKVTQSSRYLVKRTGEKVFLECVQDMDHENMFWYRQDPGLGLRLIYFSYDVKMKEKGDIPEGYSVSREKKERFSLILESASTNQTSMYLCASRLTENTEAFFGQGTRLTVV.

In this sample, this clone turned up once. The chain recombines TRBV7-9 with TRBJ2-3; possibly TRBD2 for D (6 bases). Trimming removed 2 bases at V and 0 bases at J, with 9 bases between. Per germline, CDR1 SEHNR and CDR2 FQNEAQ (reference sequence). CDR3 size: 15 residues. The CDR3, as DNA: TGTGCCAGCAGCTTATGGGGAGGTAGCACAGATACGCAGTATTTT. Encoded protein: CASSLWGGSTDTQYF.

Comments on this clone: One end of the junction does not line up with germline, which may come from a read error. The chain links TRBV7-7 to TRBJ2-1, with D possibly being TRBD2 (5 bases). The CDR3 runs to 13 residues. In germline, CDR1 is SSHAT, CDR2 FNYEAQ (reference sequence). The CDR3 protein is CASSGELWNEQFF. The CDR3 coding sequence is TGTGCTAGCAGCGGAGAGTTGTGGAATGAGCAGTTCTTC. Using reference TRBV7-7 and TRBJ2-1 for the parts outside the CDR3, the full variable domain is GAGVSQSPRYKVTKRGQDVTLRCDPISSHATLYWYQQALGQGPEFLTYFNYEAQPDKSGLPSDRFSAERPEGSISTLTIQRTEQRDSAMYRCASSGELWNEQFFGPGTRLTVL.

This chain joins TRBV5-1 and TRBJ2-5; weak D call: TRBD1 (6 bases). The CDR3 spans 15 residues. Germline CDR1 is SGHRS and CDR2 is YFSETQ. V was shortened by 0 bases and J by 9 bases, with 18 bases between the two germline ends. As DNA, the CDR3 is TGCGCCAGCAGCTTGGCCGGGACACGGGAAAGAGCCCAGTACTTC. The encoded protein is CASSLAGTRERAQYF.

J is TRBJ1-5 and V is TRBV23-1; D remains ambiguous. TRBV23-1 is classed as an ORF, of uncertain function. Trimming took off 0 bases at V and 5 bases at J, with 23 bases between the two ends. The CDR3 length is 19 residues. The CDR3, as DNA: TGCGCCAGCAGTCAATCGCAACCCCCTGTTTCGGTCAAAGATCAGCCCCAGCATTTT. It encodes CASSQSQPPVSVKDQPQHF.

This chain uses TRBV28 with TRBJ2-7; D call uncertain. V gave up 0 bases and J gave up 5 bases, with 14 bases separating them. The germline CDR1 and CDR2 sequences are MDHEN and SYDVKM. CDR3 length equals 15 residues. DNA of the CDR3: TGTGCCAGCAGTTTATGGGGCCTCCAGCGACACGAGCAGTACTTC. It codes for CASSLWGLQRHEQYF.

The chain has TRBV7-9 and TRBJ2-3, with 13 positions matching TRBD2. The germline V gene has CDR1 SEHNR and CDR2 FQNEAQ (reference sequence). The CDR3 contains 16 residues. Trimming at V came to 6 bases and at J to 2 bases, leaving 5 bases not matched to a gene. CDR3 in amino acids: CASSPGLAGATDTQYF. Written as DNA, the CDR3 is TGTGCCAGCAGTCCAGGACTAGCGGGGGCCACAGATACGCAGTATTTT.

This clone was seen just once. The chain combines TRBV5-1 with TRBJ1-3, with D tentatively TRBD1 (6 bases). This CDR3 contains 14 residues. Germline loops: CDR1 SGHRS, CDR2 YFSETQ. Trimming pared 3 bases from V and 4 bases from J, leaving 11 bases between. CDR3 sequence reads: CASSSGHQGNTIYF. The CDR3 nucleotides read TGCGCCAGCAGCTCGGGACACCAGGGAAACACCATATATTTT.

This chain uses TRBV7-9 with TRBJ1-4; 8 bases line up with TRBD1. In germline, CDR1 is SEHNR, CDR2 FQNEAQ (reference sequence). The V segment lost 6 bases and the J segment 6 bases; nucleotides outside the gene matches: 6. CDR3 length: 14 amino acids. As DNA, the CDR3 is TGTGCCAGCAGTCGGACAGGGACTGATGAAAAACTGTTTTTT. Translation gives CASSRTGTDEKLFF.

This rearrangement joins TRBV5-1 to TRBJ2-5, with a tentative D call TRBD1 (5 bases). Germline assignment: CDR1 SGHRS and CDR2 YFSETQ. This CDR3 spans 15 amino acids. The ends were cut back, 4 bases at V and 5 bases at J, with 18 bases in the middle. For the CDR3, the DNA is TGCGCCAGCAGCCGCCCCGGACAAGCCGGGGAGACCCAGTACTTC. This sequence encodes CASSRPGQAGETQYF.